Detailed here is one T cell receptor (beta chain). No cognate antigen has been identified for it. Base quality data are lacking; no much larger clone is found one base away. Trimming leaves V shorter by 6 bases and J shorter by 3 bases, with the junction holding 11 bases beyond the gene matches. Per the germline V gene, MGHRA is the CDR1 and YSYEKL is the CDR2. CDR3 length: 16 amino acids, cysteine to valine. Just CDR3 DNA is preserved here, 48 bases in frame from base 1. This specimen comes from a study of cytomegalovirus exposure and HLA in healthy donors (dated by TCRdb to the late 2010s). The study in broad terms: In an earlier analysis of around 540 of the donors, approximately 300 Gb of sequence data and approximately 100 million unique TCR beta sequences from 150 million to 200 million T cells were reported. The number of donors typed differed by locus, with roughly 620-640 for A, B, C, DRB1 and DQB1, around 500 for DQA1, 600 to 610 for DPA1, and some 440 for DPB1. Among around 400 genotyped donors of the cohort, an average of 235,054 unique TCR beta nucleotide sequences were sequenced per donor, 15% to 20% of them non-productive. To predict cytomegalovirus infection status, the study combined high-throughput TCR immunosequencing, statistical association of individual TCRs with disease status, and machine learning. Along with the approximately 650-subject first cohort, a separate validation cohort of 120 different subjects was used. To study patterns of TCR occurrence, a later analysis re-analyzed previously published TCR beta repertoires from several hundred donors and added high-resolution HLA genotyping. Of the roughly 400 genotyped donors, 65% to 90% fell in the genetic ancestry cluster associated with self-reported Caucasian donors. Every discovery cohort repertoire had been produced on one sequencing platform. About 330 gigabases of sequencing data and approximately 91 million unique TCR sequences made up an early release that covered about 640 HLA-typed donors. HLA typing covered class I and class II loci at four-digit resolution. The study was designed to test whether signatures of past pathogen exposure could be identified by cataloging public T cell receptors. Several DR-DQ haplotypes were handled as single units for association and clustering because linkage in the cohort was strong. In a later genetic analysis, genome-wide SNP genotypes for about three fifths of the 666 donors were used, and that subset was treated as a discovery cohort. The T cell repertoires of about 700 subjects were profiled by immunosequencing and related to cytomegalovirus serostatus. In the later analysis, no new phenotypic data were used to find candidate immune exposures; instead, reliance was placed on TCR beta sequences and their occurrence across donors. Donor age, sex, ethnicity and CMV serostatus were compiled alongside the repertoire data. In an earlier analysis of 550 to 700 of the donors, high-throughput TCR beta sequencing was used to judge whether each TCR beta V gene segment behaved as functional or pseudogenic. Overall study results and their limits: In a later analysis, several top co-occurrence clusters were reported to appear linked to parvovirus B19, influenza, CMV and Epstein-Barr virus. In a later genetic analysis, a missense DCLRE1C variant was associated with V-gene and J-gene trimming of TCR beta chains, and the association was replicated in an independent cohort. Because HLA typing was missing for some donors at each locus, association tests included only the typed subset. Immune exposure information for the cohort was limited to CMV serostatus. The authors suggested that the approach could potentially be extended to other disease states and immunological phenotypes. According to a later genetic analysis, donors in an Asian-associated ancestry cluster had fewer N-insertions in productive TCRs than the approximately 630-donor mean. Most TCR sequences were seen in very few donors, while some public TCRs were found in many individuals. Because counts were too low, roughly 18 rarely observed V segments, including chromosome 9 orphons, were left out of the earlier analysis of 587 of the donors. The presence/absence analyses assumed that sequencing depth was roughly uniform across donors, and that assumption may not be true. When HLA alleles, especially DR and DQ, strongly co-occurred, TCR associations were difficult to assign to individual alleles. The classifier was reported to diagnose cytomegalovirus status with high specificity and sensitivity in both the original and validation cohorts. In this cohort, only TCR beta chains were sequenced, and detectable features were limited by the absence of alpha or paired-chain data. In a later analysis, TCR association rates were found to vary across HLA loci, with the most associated TCRs seen for DRB1 alleles and the fewest for HLA-C alleles. The sequencing pipeline was judged likely to have produced a cluster of highly shared sequence variants as a technical artifact. In vitro tests confirmed that a few of the cytomegalovirus-associated TCR beta chains recognize cytomegalovirus antigens. The 87-base-pair reads could not distinguish some IMGT-functional V segments, including TRBV6-2 and TRBV6-3, so those segments were excluded. An earlier analysis of 587 of the donors showed that most TCR beta V segments appeared in productive rearrangements either about 90% or about 30% of the time, which broadly matched IMGT annotations. Correlated functional status among segregating V segments might reflect linkage disequilibrium, but an unknown experimental factor could not be ruled out. The study listed 164 TCR beta chains as associated with cytomegalovirus. In a later analysis, HLA-associated TCR beta chains were found to be more clonally expanded and to have lower generation probabilities than equally common non-associated chains. According to a later analysis, most CMV-associated TCR beta chains appeared to be HLA-restricted, and the HLA associations seemed to be driven largely by CMV exposure. A further reported finding was that TCR beta sequences accurately predicted the HLA-A and HLA-B alleles for most subjects in the first cohort. In a later analysis, 16,951 TCR beta sequences were associated with specific HLA alleles at a false discovery rate of 0.05.

The library was generated by the immunoSEQ multiplex PCR assay. For the multiplex PCR, a mixture combining 60 forward primers for TCR Vbeta segments and 13 reverse primers for TCR Jbeta segments was used. The CDR3 region of rearranged TCR beta genes was amplified from genomic DNA with a multiplex PCR assay. The Illumina HiSeq System was used to sequence the amplified TCR beta libraries as 87-base-pair reads. For the original study's pipeline: In a later analysis, 77 million or so unique TCR beta chains were counted across the 666 repertoires, and around 11 million of these chains were shared by at least two donors. To remove PCR and sequencing errors, raw reads were error-corrected and collapsed into unique sequences using a nearest-neighbor algorithm that merged closely related sequences. Alignment of CDR3 sequences to IMGT reference sequences was used to assign V, D and J gene segments. Each retained sequence needed at least a six-nucleotide match to both a V gene segment and a J gene segment. A rearrangement counted as productive if the CDR3 had no stop codons and remained in frame with V and J, and every other rearrangement counted as non-productive. CDR3 was defined by IMGT convention, running from the second conserved V-encoded cysteine to the conserved J-encoded phenylalanine. In an earlier analysis of approximately 500 of the donors, sequences lacking an unambiguous match to a single V gene segment were excluded. An earlier analysis of a few hundred of the donors called V segments functional above 56.7% productive rearrangements and segregating when the between-donor standard deviation exceeded 5%. A statistical classification framework was built for diagnosing cytomegalovirus status from the catalog of TCR beta chain sequences. A later analysis assigned V and J genes by comparing TCR nucleotide sequences with IMGT/GENE-DB human TR gene sequences. The TCRdist pipeline was used in a later analysis to assign CDR3 sequences and most-parsimonious VDJ recombination scenarios. A later analysis defined each TCR beta chain by its CDR3 amino acid sequence plus V-gene family, and excluded reads lacking a unique V-gene family. In a later analysis, a few hundred highly shared, low-generation-probability nucleotide sequences were removed to address suspected cross-contamination and a sequencing artifact. For each public chain, a later analysis derived a clonal expansion index from normalized ranks of inferred template counts within each repertoire. A later analysis computed generation probabilities with a VDJ recombination model fitted to out-of-frame rearrangements, and checked the results against IGoR. In a later analysis, TCR-TCR, TCR-HLA and TCR-CMV co-occurrence was scored with hypergeometric tests, and a repertoire-size bias correction was applied to TCR pairs. In a later analysis, false discovery rates were estimated by permuting HLA or CMV assignments 20 times. In a later analysis, co-occurring TCRs were grouped using DBSCAN, and TCRdist sequence similarity was added for clustering within HLA-allele-positive subsets. Repertoires with fewer than 30,000 or more than 120,000 public chains, plus five repertoires with anomalous nucleotide sharing, were excluded from co-occurrence clustering. In TCRdb, the immuneACCESS table is reduced to in-frame sequences with V and J assigned. These tables do not hold every clone; where another copy was compared, an unresolved V gene accounts for under half, and the others remain unexplained. That table gives V, J and clone size, and the DNA gave D and trimming. The table for this sample lists around 100,000 clones; roughly 80% of them were counted only once. The ten largest clones take up 20% to 25% of the sample.

The cohort was made up of 500 to 850 healthy bone marrow donors. All cohort members were sampled while nominally healthy, although unrecorded immune exposures were likely present. The donor was CMV seropositive and belonged to the group of 250 to 300 seropositive cohort members. Every donor gave a peripheral blood sample, and the peripheral blood mononuclear cells from that sample were used for TCR beta sequencing. The Qiagen DNeasy Blood Extraction Kit was used to extract genomic DNA from the blood cell samples. This TCR came from a man between 25 and 39 years old in good health and CMV-seropositive. The chain joins TRBV4-1 to TRBJ2-7; TRBD1 matches 10 bases in the middle. The source material was PBMCs. The nucleotide sequence is given as TGCGCCAGCAGAAGTAAGGGGGACAGGGGTGGCTACGAGCAGTACGTC. Its translation reads: CASRSKGDRGGYEQYV.